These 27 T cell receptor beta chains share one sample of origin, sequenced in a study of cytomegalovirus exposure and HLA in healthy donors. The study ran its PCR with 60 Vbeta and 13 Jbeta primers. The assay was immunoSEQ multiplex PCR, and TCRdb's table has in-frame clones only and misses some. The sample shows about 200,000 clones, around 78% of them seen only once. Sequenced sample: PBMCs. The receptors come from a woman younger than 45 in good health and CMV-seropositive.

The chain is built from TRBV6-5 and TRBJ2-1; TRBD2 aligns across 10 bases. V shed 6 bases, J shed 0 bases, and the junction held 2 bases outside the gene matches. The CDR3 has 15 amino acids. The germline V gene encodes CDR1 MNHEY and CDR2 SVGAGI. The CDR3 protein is CASRSSGGSYNEQFF. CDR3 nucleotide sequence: TGTGCCAGCAGGTCTAGCGGGGGCTCCTACAATGAGCAGTTCTTC.

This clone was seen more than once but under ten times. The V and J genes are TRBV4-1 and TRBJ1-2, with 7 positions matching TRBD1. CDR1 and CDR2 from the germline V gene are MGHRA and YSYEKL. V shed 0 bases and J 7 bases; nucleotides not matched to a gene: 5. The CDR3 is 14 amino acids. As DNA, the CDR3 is TGCGCCAGCAGCCAAGATTACAGGGGCGGTGGCTACACCTTC. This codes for CASSQDYRGGGYTF.

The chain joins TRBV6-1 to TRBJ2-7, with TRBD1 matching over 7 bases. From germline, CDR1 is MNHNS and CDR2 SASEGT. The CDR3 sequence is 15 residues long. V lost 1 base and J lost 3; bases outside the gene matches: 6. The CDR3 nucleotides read TGTGCCAGCAGTGAAGGTGCTGGGGACAGCTACGAGCAGTACTTC. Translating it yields CASSEGAGDSYEQYF.

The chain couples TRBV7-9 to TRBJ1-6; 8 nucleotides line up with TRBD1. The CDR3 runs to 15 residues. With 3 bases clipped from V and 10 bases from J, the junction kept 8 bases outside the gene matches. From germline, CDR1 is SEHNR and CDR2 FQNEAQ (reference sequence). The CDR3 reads CASSLRQGMGSPLHF. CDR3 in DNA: TGTGCCAGCAGCTTGCGACAGGGGATGGGCTCACCCCTCCACTTT.

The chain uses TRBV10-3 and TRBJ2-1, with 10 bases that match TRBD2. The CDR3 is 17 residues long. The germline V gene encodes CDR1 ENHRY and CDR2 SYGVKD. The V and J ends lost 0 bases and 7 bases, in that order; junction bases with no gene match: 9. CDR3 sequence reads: CAISESLSGGAHNEQFF. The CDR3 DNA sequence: TGTGCCATCAGTGAGTCGCTAAGCGGGGGGGCACATAATGAGCAGTTCTTC.

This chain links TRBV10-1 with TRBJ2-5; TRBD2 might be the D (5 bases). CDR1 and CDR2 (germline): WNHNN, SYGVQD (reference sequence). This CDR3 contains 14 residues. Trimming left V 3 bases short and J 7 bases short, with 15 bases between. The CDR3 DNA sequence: TGCGCCAGCAGTGACGGGCTAGCCCTCGGGACCCAGTACTTC. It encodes CASSDGLALGTQYF.

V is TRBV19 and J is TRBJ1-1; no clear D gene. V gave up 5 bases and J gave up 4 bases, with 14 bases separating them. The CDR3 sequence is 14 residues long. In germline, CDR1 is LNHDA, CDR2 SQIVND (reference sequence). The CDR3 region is CASSPDIEGTEAFF. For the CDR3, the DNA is TGTGCCAGTAGTCCAGACATAGAGGGCACTGAAGCTTTCTTT.

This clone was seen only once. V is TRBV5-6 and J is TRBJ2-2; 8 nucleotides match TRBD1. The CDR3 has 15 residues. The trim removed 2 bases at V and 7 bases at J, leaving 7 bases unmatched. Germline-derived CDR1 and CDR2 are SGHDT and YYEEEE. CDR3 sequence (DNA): TGTGCCAGCAGCTTTAAGGACAGGGTGAACGGGGAGCTGTTTTTT. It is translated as CASSFKDRVNGELFF. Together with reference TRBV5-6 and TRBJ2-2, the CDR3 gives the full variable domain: DAGVTQSPTHLIKTRGQQVTLRCSPKSGHDTVSWYQQALGQGPQFIFQYYEEEERQRGNFPDRFSGHQFPNYSSELNVNALLLGDSALYLCASSFKDRVNGELFFGEGSRLTVL.

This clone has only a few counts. The DNA of the CDR3 is TGCAGTGGTCGGGGCCGGGGGGGCTACACCTTC. Translation gives CSGRGRGGYTF. The chain has TRBV20-1 and TRBJ1-2, with a possible D match to TRBD1 (5 bases). Germline CDR1 is DFQATT and CDR2 is SNEGSKA (reference sequence). V lost 7 bases, J lost 8 bases, and 14 bases lay in between. There are 11 residues in the CDR3.

The CDR3 DNA sequence: TGTGCCAGCACCGCCAGGGCGAGTAGTTCACCCCTCCACTTT. It yields the protein CASTARASSSPLHF. This chain uses TRBV27 with TRBJ1-6; TRBD1 is a possible D gene (5 bases). The CDR3 is made up of 14 amino acids. CDR1 is MNHEY and CDR2 is SMNVEV in the germline V gene (reference sequence). The V and J ends lost 7 bases and 9 bases respectively, with 16 bases between them.

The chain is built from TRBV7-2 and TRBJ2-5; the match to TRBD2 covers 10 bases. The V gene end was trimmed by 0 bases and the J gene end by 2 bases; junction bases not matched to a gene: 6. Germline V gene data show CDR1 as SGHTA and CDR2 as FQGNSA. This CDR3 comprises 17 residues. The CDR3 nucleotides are TGTGCCAGCAGCTTAGCGCGAAGCGGGAGGGATCAAGAGACCCAGTACTTC. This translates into CASSLARSGRDQETQYF.

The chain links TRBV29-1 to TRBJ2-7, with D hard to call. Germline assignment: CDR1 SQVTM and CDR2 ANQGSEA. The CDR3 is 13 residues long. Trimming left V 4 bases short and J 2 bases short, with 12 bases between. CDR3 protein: CSVARVGAYEQYF. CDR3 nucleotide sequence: TGCAGCGTTGCCCGAGTCGGAGCCTACGAGCAGTACTTC.

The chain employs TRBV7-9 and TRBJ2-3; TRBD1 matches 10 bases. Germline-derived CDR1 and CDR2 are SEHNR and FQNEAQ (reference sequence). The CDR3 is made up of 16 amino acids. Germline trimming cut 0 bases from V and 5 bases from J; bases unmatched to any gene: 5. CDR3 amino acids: CASSLADRGHLDTQYF. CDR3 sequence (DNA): TGTGCCAGCAGCTTAGCTGACAGGGGGCACCTAGATACGCAGTATTTT.

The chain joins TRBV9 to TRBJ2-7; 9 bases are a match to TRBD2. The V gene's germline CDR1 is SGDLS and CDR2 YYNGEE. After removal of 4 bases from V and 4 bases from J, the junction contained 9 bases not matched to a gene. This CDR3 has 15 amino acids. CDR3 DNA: TGTGCCAGCAGCCCCCGGGATAGCGGGGGATACGAGCAGTACTTC. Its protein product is CASSPRDSGGYEQYF.

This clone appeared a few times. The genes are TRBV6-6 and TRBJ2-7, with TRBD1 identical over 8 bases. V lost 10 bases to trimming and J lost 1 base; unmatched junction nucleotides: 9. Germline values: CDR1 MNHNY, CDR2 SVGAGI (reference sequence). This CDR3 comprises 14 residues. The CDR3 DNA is TGTGCCACGACGCAGGGGGCTTTATCCTACGAGCAGTACTTC. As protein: CATTQGALSYEQYF.

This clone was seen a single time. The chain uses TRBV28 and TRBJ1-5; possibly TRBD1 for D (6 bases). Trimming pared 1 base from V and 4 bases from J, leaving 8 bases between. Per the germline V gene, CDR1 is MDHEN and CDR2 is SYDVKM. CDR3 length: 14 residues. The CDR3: CASSLYTGNQPQHF. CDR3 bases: TGTGCCAGCAGTTTATATACAGGGAATCAGCCCCAGCATTTT. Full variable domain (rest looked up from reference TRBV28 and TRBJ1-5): DVKVTQSSRYLVKRTGEKVFLECVQDMDHENMFWYRQDPGLGLRLIYFSYDVKMKEKGDIPEGYSVSREKKERFSLILESASTNQTSMYLCASSLYTGNQPQHFGDGTRLSIL.

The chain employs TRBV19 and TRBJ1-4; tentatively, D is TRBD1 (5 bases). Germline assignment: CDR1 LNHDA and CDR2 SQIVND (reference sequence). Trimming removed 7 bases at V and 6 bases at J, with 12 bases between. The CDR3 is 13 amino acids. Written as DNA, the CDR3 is TGTGCCAGTAACCAGGGTGGCGATGAAAAACTGTTTTTT. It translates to CASNQGGDEKLFF.

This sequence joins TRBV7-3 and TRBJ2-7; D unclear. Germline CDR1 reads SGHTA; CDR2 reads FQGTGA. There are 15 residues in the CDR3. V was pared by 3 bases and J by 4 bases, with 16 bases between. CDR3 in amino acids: CASSFNAVFGYEQYF. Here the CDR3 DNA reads TGTGCCAGCAGCTTTAACGCGGTCTTCGGGTACGAGCAGTACTTC. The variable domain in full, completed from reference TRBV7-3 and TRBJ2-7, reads GAGVSQTPSNKVTEKGKYVELRCDPISGHTALYWYRQSLGQGPEFLIYFQGTGAADDSGLPNDRFFAVRPEGSVSTLKIQRTERGDSAVYLCASSFNAVFGYEQYFGPGTRLTVT.

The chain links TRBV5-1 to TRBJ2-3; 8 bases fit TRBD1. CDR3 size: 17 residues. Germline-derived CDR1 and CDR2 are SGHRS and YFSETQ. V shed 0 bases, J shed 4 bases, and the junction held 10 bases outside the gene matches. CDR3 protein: CASSLAGPGGVSDTQYF. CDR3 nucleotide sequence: TGCGCCAGCAGCTTGGCCGGGCCAGGGGGCGTCTCAGATACGCAGTATTTT.

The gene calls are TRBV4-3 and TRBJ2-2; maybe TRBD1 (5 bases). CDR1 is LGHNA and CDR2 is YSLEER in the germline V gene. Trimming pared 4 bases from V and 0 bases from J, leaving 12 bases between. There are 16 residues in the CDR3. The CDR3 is CASSRYGHSNTGELFF. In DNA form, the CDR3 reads TGCGCCAGCAGCCGCTACGGACACTCGAACACCGGGGAGCTGTTTTTT.

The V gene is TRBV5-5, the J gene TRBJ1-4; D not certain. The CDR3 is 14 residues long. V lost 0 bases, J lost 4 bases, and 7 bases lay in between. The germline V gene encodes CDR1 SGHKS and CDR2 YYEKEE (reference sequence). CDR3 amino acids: CASSLVAVNEKLFF. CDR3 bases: TGTGCCAGCAGCTTGGTGGCAGTTAATGAAAAACTGTTTTTT.

The CDR3 protein is CASSPGNRGPMEQFF. The CDR3 DNA is TGTGCCAGCTCACCGGGGAACAGGGGACCCATGGAGCAGTTCTTC. The rearrangement uses TRBV18 and TRBJ2-1; TRBD1 matches at 7 bases. V lost 3 bases to trimming and J lost 10 bases; unmatched junction nucleotides: 12. CDR3 length: 15 residues. Looked up from germline, CDR1 is KGHSH and CDR2 is LQKENI.

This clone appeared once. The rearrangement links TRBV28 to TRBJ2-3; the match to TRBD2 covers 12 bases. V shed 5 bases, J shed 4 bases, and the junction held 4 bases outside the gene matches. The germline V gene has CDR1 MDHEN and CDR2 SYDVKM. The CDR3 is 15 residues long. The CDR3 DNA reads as TGTGCCAGCAGTCAGGCTAGCGGGGGGGCAGATACGCAGTATTTT. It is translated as CASSQASGGADTQYF.

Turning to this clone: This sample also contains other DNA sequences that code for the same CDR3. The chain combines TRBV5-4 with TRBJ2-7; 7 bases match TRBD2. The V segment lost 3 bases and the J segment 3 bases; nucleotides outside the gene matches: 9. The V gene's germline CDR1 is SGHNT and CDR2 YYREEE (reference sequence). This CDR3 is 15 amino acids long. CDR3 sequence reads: CASSSWGGRVYEQYF. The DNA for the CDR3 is TGTGCCAGCAGCTCTTGGGGGGGGAGGGTCTACGAGCAGTACTTC.

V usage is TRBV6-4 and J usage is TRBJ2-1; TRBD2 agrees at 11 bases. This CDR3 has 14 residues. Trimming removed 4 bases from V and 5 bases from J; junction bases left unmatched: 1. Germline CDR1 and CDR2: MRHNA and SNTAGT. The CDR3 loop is CASSGLAGNNEQFF. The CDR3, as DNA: TGTGCCAGCAGTGGACTAGCGGGAAACAATGAGCAGTTCTTC.

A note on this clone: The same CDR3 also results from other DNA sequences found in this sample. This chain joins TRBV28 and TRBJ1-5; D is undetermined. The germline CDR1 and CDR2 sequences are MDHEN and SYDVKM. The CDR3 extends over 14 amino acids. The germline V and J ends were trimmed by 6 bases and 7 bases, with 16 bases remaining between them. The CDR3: CASSSGRTGQPQHF. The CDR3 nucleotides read TGTGCCAGCAGCTCCGGGAGAACGGGGCAGCCCCAGCATTTT.

CDR3 protein: CASSLFSESSYNSPLHF. The CDR3 DNA reads TGTGCCAGCAGCTTGTTTTCGGAGAGCTCCTATAATTCACCCCTCCACTTT. V and J are TRBV5-4 and TRBJ1-6; no firm D call. Germline CDR1 and CDR2: SGHNT and YYREEE (reference sequence). This CDR3 is built from 17 residues. V lost 1 base and J 0 bases, leaving 11 bases between the germline ends.